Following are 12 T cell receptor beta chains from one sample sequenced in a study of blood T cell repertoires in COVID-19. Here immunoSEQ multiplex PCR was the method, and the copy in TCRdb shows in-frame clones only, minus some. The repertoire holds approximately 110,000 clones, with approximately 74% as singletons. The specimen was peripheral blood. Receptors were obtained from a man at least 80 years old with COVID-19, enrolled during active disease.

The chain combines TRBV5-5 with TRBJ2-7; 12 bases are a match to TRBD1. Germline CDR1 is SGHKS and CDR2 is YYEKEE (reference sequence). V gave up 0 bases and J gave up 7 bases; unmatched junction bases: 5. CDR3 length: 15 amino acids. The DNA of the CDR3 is TGTGCCAGCAGCTTGGCTGGGACAGGGGGCCGGGAGCAGTACTTC. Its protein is CASSLAGTGGREQYF.

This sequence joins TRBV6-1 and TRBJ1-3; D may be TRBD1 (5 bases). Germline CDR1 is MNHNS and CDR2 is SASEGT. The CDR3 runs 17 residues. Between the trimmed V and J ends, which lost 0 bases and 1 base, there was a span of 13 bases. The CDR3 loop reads CASSEAIRAYSGNTIYF. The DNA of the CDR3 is TGTGCCAGCAGTGAAGCGATCAGGGCCTATTCTGGAAACACCATATATTTT.

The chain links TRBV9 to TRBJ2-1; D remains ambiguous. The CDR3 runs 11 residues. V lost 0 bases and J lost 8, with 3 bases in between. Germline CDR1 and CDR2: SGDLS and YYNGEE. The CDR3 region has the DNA TGTGCCAGCAGCGTAGGGCATGAGCAGTTCTTC. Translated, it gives CASSVGHEQFF.

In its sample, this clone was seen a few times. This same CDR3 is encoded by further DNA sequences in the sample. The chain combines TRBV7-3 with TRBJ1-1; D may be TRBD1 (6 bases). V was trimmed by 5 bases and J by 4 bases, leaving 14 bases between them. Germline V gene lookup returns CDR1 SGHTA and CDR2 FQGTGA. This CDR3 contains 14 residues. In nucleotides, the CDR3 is TGTGCCAGCAGCCCTAGGGGGGGGACCACTGAAGCTTTCTTT. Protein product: CASSPRGGTTEAFF.

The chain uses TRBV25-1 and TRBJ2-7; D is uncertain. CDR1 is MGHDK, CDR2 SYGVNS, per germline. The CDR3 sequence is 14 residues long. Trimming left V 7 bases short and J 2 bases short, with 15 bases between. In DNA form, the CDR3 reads TGTGCCAGCACTGATGGCACAGCTCCCTACGAGCAGTACTTC. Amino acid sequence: CASTDGTAPYEQYF.

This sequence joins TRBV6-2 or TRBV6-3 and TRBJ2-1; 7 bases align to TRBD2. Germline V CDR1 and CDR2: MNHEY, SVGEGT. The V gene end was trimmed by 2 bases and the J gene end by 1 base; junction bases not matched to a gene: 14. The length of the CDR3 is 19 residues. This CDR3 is CASSYSPSGSLGSYNEQFF. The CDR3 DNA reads TGTGCCAGCAGTTACAGTCCTAGCGGCAGTCTAGGGTCCTACAATGAGCAGTTCTTC.

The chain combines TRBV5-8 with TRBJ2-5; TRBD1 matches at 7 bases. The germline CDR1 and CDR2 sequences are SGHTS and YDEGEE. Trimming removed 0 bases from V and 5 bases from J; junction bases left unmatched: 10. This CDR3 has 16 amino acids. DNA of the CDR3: TGTGCCAGCAGCTTGGCCGGGGCAGGGGGTCACGAGACCCAGTACTTC. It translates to CASSLAGAGGHETQYF.

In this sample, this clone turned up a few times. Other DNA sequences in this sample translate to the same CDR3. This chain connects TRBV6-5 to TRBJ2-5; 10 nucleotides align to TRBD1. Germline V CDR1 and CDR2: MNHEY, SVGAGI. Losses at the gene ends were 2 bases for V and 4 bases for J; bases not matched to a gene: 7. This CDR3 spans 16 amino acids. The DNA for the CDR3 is TGTGCCAGCAGTTACCTTAGGACAGGGGGAGGAGAGACCCAGTACTTC. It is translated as CASSYLRTGGGETQYF.

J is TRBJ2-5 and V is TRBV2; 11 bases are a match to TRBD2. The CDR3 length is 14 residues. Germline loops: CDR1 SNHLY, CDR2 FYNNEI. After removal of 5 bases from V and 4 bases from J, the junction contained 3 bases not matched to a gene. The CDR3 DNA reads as TGTGCCAGCAGTTATCTAGCGGGAGGAGAGACCCAGTACTTC. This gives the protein CASSYLAGGETQYF. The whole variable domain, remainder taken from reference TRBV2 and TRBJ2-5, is EPEVTQTPSHQVTQMGQEVILRCVPISNHLYFYWYRQILGQKVEFLVSFYNNEISEKSEIFDDQFSVERPDGSNFTLKIRSTKLEDSAMYFCASSYLAGGETQYFGPGTRLLVL.

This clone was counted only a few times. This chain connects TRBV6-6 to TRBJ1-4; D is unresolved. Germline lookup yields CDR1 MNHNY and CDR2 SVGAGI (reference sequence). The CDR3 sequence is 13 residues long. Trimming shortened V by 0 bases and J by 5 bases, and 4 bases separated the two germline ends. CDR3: CASSYSLNEKLFF. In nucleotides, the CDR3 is TGTGCCAGCAGTTACTCCCTGAATGAAAAACTGTTTTTT.

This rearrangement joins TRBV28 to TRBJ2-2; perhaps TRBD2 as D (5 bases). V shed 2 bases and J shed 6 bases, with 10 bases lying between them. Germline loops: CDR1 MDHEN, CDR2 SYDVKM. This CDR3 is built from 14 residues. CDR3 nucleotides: TGTGCCAGCAGTTTACATGCGGGCCCCGGGGAGCTGTTTTTT. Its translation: CASSLHAGPGELFF.

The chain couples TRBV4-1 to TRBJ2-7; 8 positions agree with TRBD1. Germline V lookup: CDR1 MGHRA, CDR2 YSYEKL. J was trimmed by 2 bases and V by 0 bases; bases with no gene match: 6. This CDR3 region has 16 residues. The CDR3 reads CASSQEVTGAAYEQYF. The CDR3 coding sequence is TGCGCCAGCAGCCAAGAGGTGACAGGGGCGGCCTACGAGCAGTACTTC.